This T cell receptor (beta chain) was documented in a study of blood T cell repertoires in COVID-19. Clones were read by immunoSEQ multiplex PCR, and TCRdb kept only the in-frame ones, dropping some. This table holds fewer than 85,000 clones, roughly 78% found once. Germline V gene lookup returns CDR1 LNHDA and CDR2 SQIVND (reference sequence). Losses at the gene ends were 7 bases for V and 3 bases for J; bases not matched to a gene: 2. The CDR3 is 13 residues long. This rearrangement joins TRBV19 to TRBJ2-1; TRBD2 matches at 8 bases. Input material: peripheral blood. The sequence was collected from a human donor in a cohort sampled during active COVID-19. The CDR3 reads CASTRGGYNEQFF. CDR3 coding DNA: TGTGCCAGTACCCGGGGGGGCTACAATGAGCAGTTCTTC.